Listed below are T cell receptor beta chains from one sample, sequenced in a study of cytomegalovirus exposure and HLA in healthy donors. Repertoires were generated with immunoSEQ multiplex PCR, while TCRdb's copy carries only in-frame clones and drops some. Found here are 110,000 to 150,000 clones, 75% of them singletons; the top ten hold about 6.4%. Sequencing was performed on PBMCs. These receptors were taken from a man aged 25 to 40 in good health and CMV-seronegative. Both conserved end residues are part of each CDR3. A D gene is named only where the DNA matches it firmly. The size of a clone is reported for some rows only, either as once, few or many, or as a class for expanded clones.

V,D,J,size,CDR3,DNA
TRBV6-5,-,TRBJ2-5,-,CASSYSGRGETQYF,TGTGCCAGCAGTTACTCTGGGAGGGGGGAGACCCAGTACTTC
TRBV7-2,TRBD2,TRBJ2-7,few,CASSHGTSGYEQYF,TGTGCCAGCAGCCACGGGACTAGCGGATACGAGCAGTACTTC
TRBV14,-,TRBJ1-2,-,CASSQAGTPYGYTF,TGTGCCAGCAGCCAAGCAGGAACACCCTATGGCTACACCTTC
TRBV19,-,TRBJ1-5,once,CASSIEGRDRQPQHF,TGTGCCAGTAGTATAGAGGGGCGGGACCGTCAGCCCCAGCATTTT
TRBV30,-,TRBJ1-1,-,CAWRARVRDTEAFF,TGTGCCTGGAGGGCAAGGGTGAGGGACACTGAAGCTTTCTTT
TRBV7-9,TRBD1,TRBJ1-5,once,CASSKSTGVGQPQHF,TGTGCCAGCTCCAAATCTACAGGGGTCGGTCAGCCCCAGCATTTT
TRBV20-1,TRBD1,TRBJ2-1,-,CSAETGGEQFF,TGCAGTGCTGAAACAGGGGGGGAGCAGTTCTTC
TRBV19,-,TRBJ2-7,-,CASSIGGSYEQYF,TGTGCCAGTAGCATCGGGGGTTCCTACGAGCAGTACTTC
TRBV4-2,-,TRBJ1-2,few,CASSQDGRGDGYTF,TGTGCCAGCAGCCAAGATGGGAGGGGCGATGGCTACACCTTC
TRBV29-1,TRBD1,TRBJ2-7,-,CSVVGDRATYGQYF,TGCAGCGTTGTGGGGGACAGGGCCACCTACGGGCAGTACTTC
TRBV29-1,TRBD1,TRBJ2-7,-,CSVGGRDRGGPYEQYF,TGCAGCGTTGGGGGGAGGGACAGGGGGGGTCCCTACGAGCAGTACTTC
TRBV18,-,TRBJ2-5,once,CASSPPGQKETQYF,TGTGCCAGCTCACCACCTGGACAGAAAGAGACCCAGTACTTC
TRBV7-9,-,TRBJ2-1,-,CASIPRDTLEEQFF,TGTGCCAGCATCCCAAGGGACACCTTAGAAGAGCAGTTCTTC
TRBV10-2,TRBD2,TRBJ2-7,-,CASFGTSGDYEQYF,TGCGCCAGTTTCGGGACTAGCGGGGATTACGAGCAGTACTTC
TRBV13,TRBD1,TRBJ1-6,-,CASSTGQGADSPLHF,TGTGCCAGCAGCACGGGACAGGGAGCGGATTCACCCCTCCACTTT
TRBV27,-,TRBJ2-2,-,CASSSSRRVGGELFF,TGTGCCAGCAGCTCGTCGCGCAGGGTGGGCGGGGAGCTGTTTTTT
TRBV27,-,TRBJ2-7,-,CASIAGGEQYF,TGTGCCAGTATCGCAGGGGGGGAGCAGTACTTC
TRBV7-9,TRBD2,TRBJ2-1,-,CASSRAGGGYNEQFF,TGTGCCAGCAGCAGAGCGGGAGGTGGGTACAATGAGCAGTTCTTC
TRBV9,-,TRBJ2-7,few,CASSPHPRGSNYEQYF,TGTGCCAGCAGCCCCCACCCCCGGGGATCCAACTACGAGCAGTACTTC
TRBV6-6,TRBD1,TRBJ1-5,-,CASSLQGNQPQHF,TGTGCCAGCAGTTTACAGGGGAATCAGCCCCAGCATTTT
TRBV5-6,TRBD1,TRBJ2-3,-,CASSGASTGGLLTDTQYF,TGTGCCAGCAGCGGCGCCTCGACAGGGGGCCTCCTCACAGATACGCAGTATTTT
TRBV30,TRBD1,TRBJ1-2,once,CAWSAIGRDRLYFNYGYTF,TGTGCCTGGAGTGCAATCGGTAGGGACAGACTTTACTTTAACTATGGCTACACCTTC
TRBV6-6,-,TRBJ1-2,-,CASSLGGGDYGYTF,TGTGCCAGCAGTTTAGGGGGGGGCGACTATGGCTACACCTTC
TRBV5-1,-,TRBJ1-4,once,CASSEQPTATNEKLFF,TGCGCCAGCAGCGAGCAGCCGACAGCAACTAATGAAAAACTGTTTTTT
TRBV30,-,TRBJ1-2,-,CAWIGQSNYGYTF,TGTGCCTGGATTGGACAGTCAAACTATGGCTACACCTTC
TRBV28,-,TRBJ1-3,-,CASSTYRASGNTIYF,TGTGCCAGCAGTACGTACAGGGCCTCTGGAAACACCATATATTTT
TRBV7-8,-,TRBJ1-2,-,CASSLNRAGSYTF,TGTGCCAGCAGCCTAAACAGGGCCGGGAGCTACACCTTC
TRBV15,-,TRBJ1-5,few,CATERGGGNQPQHF,TGTGCCACCGAACGGGGAGGTGGCAATCAGCCCCAGCATTTT
TRBV2,-,TRBJ2-6,-,CASRQGFSGANVLTF,TGTGCCAGCCGGCAGGGCTTCTCTGGGGCCAACGTCCTGACTTTC
TRBV15,TRBD1,TRBJ1-6,-,CATSRGTGLNSPLHF,TGTGCCACCAGCAGAGGGACAGGCCTTAATTCACCCCTCCACTTT
TRBV5-6,TRBD2,TRBJ2-5,-,CASSFLAGGPREQYF,TGTGCCAGCAGCTTCCTAGCGGGAGGGCCGAGGGAGCAGTACTTC
TRBV5-6,-,TRBJ2-5,-,CASSLRSSQALETQYF,TGTGCCAGCAGCTTGAGGTCTTCGCAGGCCCTGGAGACCCAGTACTTC
TRBV5-6,-,TRBJ1-6,-,CASSPGGASPLHF,TGTGCCAGCAGCCCCGGAGGGGCTTCACCCCTCCACTTT
TRBV27,-,TRBJ1-4,few,CASSSPLKGEKLFF,TGTGCCAGCAGTTCCCCTCTCAAGGGGGAAAAACTGTTTTTT
TRBV27,-,TRBJ1-2,-,CASSFTLGYGYTF,TGTGCCAGCAGTTTTACGCTAGGTTATGGCTACACCTTC
TRBV6-1,TRBD1,TRBJ1-5,-,CASSGQGAHSNQPQHF,TGTGCCAGCAGTGGGCAGGGGGCGCATAGCAATCAGCCCCAGCATTTT
TRBV4-1,TRBD1,TRBJ1-4,-,CASSLTGQGSEKLFF,TGCGCCAGCAGCCTTACCGGACAGGGGAGCGAAAAACTGTTTTTT
TRBV11-2,-,TRBJ2-2,-,CASSPLRGPTGELFF,TGTGCCAGCAGCCCCCTTAGAGGGCCCACCGGGGAGCTGTTTTTT
TRBV6-5,-,TRBJ2-1,-,CASELWTDNEQFF,TGTGCCAGTGAACTTTGGACAGACAATGAGCAGTTCTTC
TRBV19,-,TRBJ1-2,few,CASYEFNGYTF,TGTGCCAGTTATGAGTTTAATGGCTACACCTTC
TRBV13,-,TRBJ2-5,-,CASSPTSSETQYF,TGTGCCAGCAGCCCCACTAGCTCAGAGACCCAGTACTTC
TRBV6-5,TRBD1,TRBJ2-3,-,CASSSTRDSSTDTQYF,TGTGCCAGCAGTTCCACCCGGGACAGCAGCACAGATACGCAGTATTTT
TRBV19,-,TRBJ2-4,once,CASSPRGTLAKNIQYF,TGTGCCAGTAGTCCCAGGGGGACTCTAGCCAAAAACATTCAGTACTTC
TRBV29-1,TRBD2,TRBJ2-2,-,CSVRLAGAGELFF,TGCAGCGTTCGCCTAGCGGGAGCTGGGGAGCTGTTTTTT
TRBV28,-,TRBJ2-3,-,CASSLLETGTDTQYF,TGTGCCAGCAGTTTGCTAGAGACCGGCACAGATACGCAGTATTTT
TRBV6-1,TRBD2,TRBJ2-7,-,CASSTGGGGYEQYF,TGTGCCAGCAGTACGGGAGGGGGAGGATACGAGCAGTACTTC